The 10 T cell receptor beta chains reported below all come from one sample, sequenced in a study of metastatic and nonmetastatic thyroid tumors (TCRdb year 2020). Libraries were prepared through PCR. The data were produced on an Illumina HiSeq 4000. The raw public data were reprocessed by TCRdb itself: fastp quality trimming at Q25, MiXCR clonotype calling, in-frame beta chains only. For this sample the table gives around 21,000 clones, of which over 20% were detected only once. The ten largest clones capture about 9.4% of the sample. No patient had received any treatment before thyroid surgery. Sequenced sample: tumor tissue. Every receptor here comes from a male donor with papillary thyroid cancer or a benign thyroid nodule (not recorded which). Some clones in this sample may be carry-over from other donors' samples.

This clone is classed as medium-sized. The chain links TRBV28 to TRBJ2-7; 13 bases align to TRBD2. This CDR3 is built from 14 residues. Germline assignment: CDR1 MDHEN and CDR2 SYDVKM. V shed 6 bases, J shed 2 bases, and the junction held 1 base outside the gene matches. This CDR3 is CASRGLAGAYEQYF. The CDR3 DNA is TGTGCCAGCAGAGGACTAGCGGGAGCCTACGAGCAGTACTTC.

This clone was detected many times. The rearrangement uses TRBV11-2 and TRBJ1-5; D call uncertain. The V and J ends lost 0 bases and 4 bases respectively, with 10 bases between them. The germline V gene has CDR1 SGHAT and CDR2 FQNNGV. The length of the CDR3 is 15 residues. CDR3 sequence reads: CASSLEPASNQPQHF. CDR3 bases: TGTGCCAGCAGCTTAGAACCAGCCTCTAATCAGCCCCAGCATTTT.

This clone was seen repeatedly, ten times or more. The gene calls are TRBV4-2 and TRBJ1-2; maybe TRBD1 (5 bases). The V end lost 1 base, the J end lost 3 bases, and 9 bases lay between the germline ends. The CDR3 runs 14 residues. Germline values: CDR1 LGHNA, CDR2 YNFKEQ. CDR3 protein: CASSQGGSDYGYTF. In nucleotides, the CDR3 is TGTGCCAGCAGCCAAGGGGGGTCAGACTATGGCTACACCTTC.

At least ten counts were recorded for this clone. An end of the junction does not agree with germline; a read error may underlie this. The chain uses TRBV28 and TRBJ1-1; weak D call: TRBD1 (6 bases). Germline lookup yields CDR1 MDHEN and CDR2 SYDVKM. The CDR3 has 13 amino acids. CDR3 DNA sequence: TGTGCCAGCCAAGACGGACGGCCAGGGGAAGCCTTCTTT. This codes for CASQDGRPGEAFF.

The V gene is TRBV6-1, the J gene TRBJ1-6, with no clear D. The V end lost 2 bases, the J end lost 8 bases, and 10 bases lay between the germline ends. Germline V gene data show CDR1 as MNHNS and CDR2 as SASEGT. The CDR3 has 14 residues. The CDR3 DNA follows: TGTGCCAGCAGTGAAAGGAGGTTTGATTCACCCCTCCACTTT. This encodes CASSERRFDSPLHF.

The V call is TRBV20-1, the J call TRBJ2-7; 8 nucleotides agree with TRBD1. CDR1 and CDR2 from the germline V gene are DFQATT and SNEGSKA (reference sequence). CDR3 size: 13 residues. The trim removed 6 bases at V and 5 bases at J, leaving 9 bases unmatched. The CDR3 DNA is TGCAGTGCCCCGACAGGGGTGGGTGACGAGCAGTACTTC. This encodes CSAPTGVGDEQYF.

This clone occurred many times. This chain connects TRBV5-6 to TRBJ2-5; D is unresolved. This CDR3 has 14 residues. V dropped 0 bases and J dropped 5 bases, with 11 bases sitting between them. CDR1 and CDR2 from the germline V gene are SGHDT and YYEEEE. The CDR3, as DNA: TGTGCCAGCAGCTTGGAGATAGGGCCTGAGACCCAGTACTTC. Its protein product is CASSLEIGPETQYF.

Many counts were recorded for this clone. Being one base from a much bigger clone, this may be a read error. The gene calls are TRBV20-1 and TRBJ2-7, with 10 positions matching TRBD2. Per the germline V gene, CDR1 is DFQATT and CDR2 is SNEGSKA (reference sequence). The CDR3 runs 15 residues. The CDR3 loop reads CGATELAGSSYEQYF. CDR3 coding DNA: TGCGGTGCAACTGAACTAGCGGGATCCTCCTACGAGCAGTACTTC.

This clone was observed at least ten times. For the CDR3, the DNA is TGCAGTGCTAGAGTGGGCGCGGGGGAAGAGACCCAGTACTTC. This gives the protein CSARVGAGEETQYF. The chain employs TRBV20-1 and TRBJ2-5, with TRBD2 matching over 7 bases. Germline trimming cut 1 base from V and 3 bases from J; bases unmatched to any gene: 5. Germline-derived CDR1 and CDR2 are DFQATT and SNEGSKA (reference sequence). There are 14 residues in the CDR3.

In this sample, this clone turned up many times. V usage is TRBV3-1 and J usage is TRBJ2-5; perhaps TRBD2 as D (6 bases). Between the trimmed V and J ends, which lost 1 base and 4 bases, there was a span of 13 bases. CDR3 length equals 15 residues. Germline CDR1 LGHDT, CDR2 YNNKEL (reference sequence). The CDR3 is CASSQGSQGGETQYF. CDR3 sequence (DNA): TGTGCCAGCAGCCAAGGGTCCCAGGGAGGAGAGACCCAGTACTTC.